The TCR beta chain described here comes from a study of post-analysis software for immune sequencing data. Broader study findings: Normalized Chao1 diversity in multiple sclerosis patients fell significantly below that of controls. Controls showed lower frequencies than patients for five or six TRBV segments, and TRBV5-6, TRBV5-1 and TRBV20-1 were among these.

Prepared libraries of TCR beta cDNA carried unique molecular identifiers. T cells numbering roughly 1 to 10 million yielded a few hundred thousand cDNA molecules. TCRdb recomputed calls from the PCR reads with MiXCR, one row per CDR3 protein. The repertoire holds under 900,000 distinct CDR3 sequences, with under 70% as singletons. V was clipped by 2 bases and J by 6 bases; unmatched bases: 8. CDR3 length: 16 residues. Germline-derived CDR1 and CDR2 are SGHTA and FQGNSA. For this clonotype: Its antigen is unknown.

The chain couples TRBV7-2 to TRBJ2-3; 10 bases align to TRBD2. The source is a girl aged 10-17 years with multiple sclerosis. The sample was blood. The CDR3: CASSLFELAGEDTQYF. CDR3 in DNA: TGTGCCAGCAGCTTATTTGAGCTAGCGGGAGAGGATACGCAGTATTTT.